The 27 T cell receptor beta chains below were found in one sample sequenced in a study of OX40 agonist ivuxolimab in advanced cancers. Receptor libraries were prepared by the immunoSEQ multiplex PCR assay. TCRdb holds this immuneACCESS table with in-frame rearrangements only. Some clones are missing; in checked studies, unresolved V genes explain under half, and the rest has no known cause. The sample table holds 90,000 to 120,000 clones, of which around 90% were seen once. The ten largest make up 1.2% of the sample. The sequences come from CD4+ or CD8+ T cells sorted from blood, collected in a trial of the OX40 agonist ivuxolimab. These receptors were obtained from an adult with an advanced solid tumor such as melanoma, head and neck, liver or kidney cancer.

The chain links TRBV7-2 to TRBJ2-2, with 9 nucleotides matching TRBD1. There are 15 residues in the CDR3. The V and J ends lost 5 bases and 7 bases, in that order; junction bases with no gene match: 8. Germline values: CDR1 SGHTA, CDR2 FQGNSA. CDR3 sequence: CASSPKMTGGGELFF. DNA of the CDR3: TGTGCCAGCAGCCCGAAAATGACAGGGGGCGGGGAGCTGTTTTTT.

J is TRBJ2-7 and V is TRBV9; D is ambiguous. The germline V gene encodes CDR1 SGDLS and CDR2 YYNGEE. V was shortened by 4 bases and J by 3 bases, with 14 bases between the two germline ends. CDR3 length equals 14 residues. CDR3 nucleotide sequence: TGTGCCAGCAGCCCCCGACACCTTCACTACGAGCAGTACTTC. This gives the protein CASSPRHLHYEQYF.

This clone was seen just once. The V and J genes are TRBV7-9 and TRBJ2-3; D might be TRBD1 or TRBD2, each matching 5 bases. Germline CDR1 SEHNR, CDR2 FQNEAQ (reference sequence). The V gene lost 3 bases and the J gene lost 4 bases, with 11 bases spanning the gap. There are 14 residues in the CDR3. The CDR3 region is CASSLRGIADTQYF. The CDR3 bases are TGTGCCAGCAGCTTGAGGGGAATTGCAGATACGCAGTATTTT.

This clone was observed a single time. V usage is TRBV19 and J usage is TRBJ1-1; D unresolved. CDR1 is LNHDA and CDR2 is SQIVND in the germline V gene (reference sequence). V lost 6 bases, J lost 2 bases, and 16 bases lay in between. The CDR3 extends over 15 amino acids. The CDR3 loop is CASRAENSLNTEAFF. The CDR3 nucleotides read TGTGCCAGTAGGGCTGAAAACAGCCTTAACACTGAAGCTTTCTTT.

This chain uses TRBV4-3 with TRBJ2-5; D is unresolved. The germline V and J ends were trimmed by 0 bases and 4 bases, with 15 bases remaining between them. From germline, CDR1 is LGHNA and CDR2 YSLEER. The CDR3 sequence is 16 residues long. The CDR3 sequence is CASSQDLGREGETQYF. The CDR3 DNA sequence: TGCGCCAGCAGCCAAGATTTAGGTAGGGAAGGAGAGACCCAGTACTTC.

This chain links TRBV19 with TRBJ2-1; possible D gene TRBD1, 6 bases. Trimming removed 7 bases at V and 2 bases at J, with 9 bases between. Germline CDR1 is LNHDA and CDR2 is SQIVND (reference sequence). The CDR3 is 13 residues long. The DNA for the CDR3 is TGTGCCAGTACCAGGGACACCTACAATGAGCAGTTCTTC. Translating it yields CASTRDTYNEQFF.

The chain recombines TRBV6-5 with TRBJ1-2; TRBD1 is a possible D gene (5 bases). Between the trimmed V and J ends, which lost 3 bases and 4 bases, there was a span of 12 bases. The CDR3 covers 14 residues. CDR1 is MNHEY and CDR2 is SVGAGI in the germline V gene. The CDR3 here is CASSYRDAGYGYTF. The CDR3 nucleotides are TGTGCCAGCAGTTATCGGGACGCAGGCTATGGCTACACCTTC.

This chain links TRBV4-3 with TRBJ2-7; D perhaps matches TRBD2 (5 bases). Germline V gene sequence: CDR1 LGHNA, CDR2 YSLEER. V lost 1 base to trimming and J lost 7 bases, with 11 bases between them. This CDR3 region has 13 residues. CDR3 residues: CASSQGTPWEQYF. DNA for the CDR3: TGCGCCAGCAGCCAAGGGACTCCTTGGGAGCAGTACTTC.

There are a few counts of this clone. The gene calls are TRBV19 and TRBJ1-5; D is unclear. This CDR3 contains 15 residues. The germline V and J ends were trimmed by 4 bases and 6 bases, with 16 bases remaining between them. In germline, CDR1 is LNHDA, CDR2 SQIVND (reference sequence). The CDR3 here is CASSREADLTQPQHF. The CDR3 region has the DNA TGTGCCAGTAGTAGAGAGGCAGATCTCACTCAGCCCCAGCATTTT.

The rearrangement joins TRBV30 to TRBJ2-7; D call uncertain. With 3 bases removed from V and 0 bases from J, the gap between germline ends came to 3 bases. The CDR3 extends over 11 amino acids. Germline-derived CDR1 and CDR2 are GTSNPN and SVGIG (reference sequence). The CDR3 DNA reads as TGTGCCTGGAGCGCCTCCTACGAGCAGTACTTC. It codes for CAWSASYEQYF.

This clone has a single count. The chain couples TRBV5-1 to TRBJ2-3; no reliable D call. Germline CDR1 is SGHRS and CDR2 is YFSETQ. V lost 1 base and J 4 bases, leaving 16 bases between the germline ends. This CDR3 spans 16 amino acids. CDR3 DNA sequence: TGCGCCAGCAGCTTGCTCGGACCCCAATTCCCAGATACGCAGTATTTT. Its translation: CASSLLGPQFPDTQYF.

The V call is TRBV6-1, the J call TRBJ2-7, with 9 bases aligning to TRBD1. Looked up from germline, CDR1 is MNHNS and CDR2 is SASEGT. There are 14 residues in the CDR3. Trimming took 7 bases from V and 4 from J; bases not matched to a gene: 8. The CDR3 DNA sequence: TGTGCCAGCAAGGGACAGGGAAGTAAGTACGAGCAGTACTTC. The encoded protein is CASKGQGSKYEQYF.

J is TRBJ2-7 and V is TRBV11-3, with D perhaps TRBD1 or TRBD2 (5 bases each). This CDR3 comprises 11 residues. Trimming took off 8 bases at V and 5 bases at J, with 10 bases between the two ends. Per germline, CDR1 SGHNT and CDR2 YENEEA. CDR3 in DNA: TGTGCCAGCGGGGGTCCCCACGAGCAGTACTTC. Translation: CASGGPHEQYF.

This chain joins TRBV4-1 and TRBJ1-2; perhaps TRBD1 as D (5 bases). In germline, CDR1 is MGHRA, CDR2 YSYEKL. This CDR3 spans 15 amino acids. V lost 0 bases and J lost 8, with 16 bases in between. CDR3 residues: CASSQDPGLYGGYTF. The CDR3 coding sequence is TGCGCCAGCAGCCAAGACCCGGGGCTGTATGGCGGCTACACCTTC.

This sequence joins TRBV19 and TRBJ2-2, with 11 positions matching TRBD2. Per germline, CDR1 LNHDA and CDR2 SQIVND (reference sequence). V trimming: 9 bases; J trimming: 3 bases; junction bases outside the gene matches: 3. This CDR3 has 14 residues. CDR3 amino acids: CASIAGGYTGELFF. The CDR3 DNA is TGTGCCAGCATAGCGGGAGGGTACACCGGGGAGCTGTTTTTT.

The genes are TRBV7-6 and TRBJ2-7; TRBD2 matches at 10 bases. The germline CDR1 and CDR2 sequences are SGHVS and FNYEAQ. The CDR3 covers 15 residues. J lost 6 bases, V lost 4 bases, and 9 bases had no gene match. CDR3 sequence: CASSSSSGRGIEQYF. For the CDR3, the DNA is TGTGCCAGCAGCTCTTCTAGCGGGAGAGGGATCGAGCAGTACTTC.

The chain links TRBV5-4 to TRBJ2-1; 11 bases align to TRBD2. The CDR3 length is 16 residues. Losses at the gene ends were 3 bases for V and 6 bases for J; bases not matched to a gene: 8. The germline CDR1 and CDR2 sequences are SGHNT and YYREEE (reference sequence). The CDR3 protein is CASSSSTSGKFNEQFF. CDR3 coding DNA: TGTGCCAGCAGCTCATCGACTAGCGGGAAATTCAATGAGCAGTTCTTC.

This chain links TRBV7-9 with TRBJ1-2; 7 nucleotides agree with TRBD1. CDR1 and CDR2 (germline): SEHNR, FQNEAQ (reference sequence). The length of the CDR3 is 14 residues. J lost 1 base, V lost 5 bases, and 4 bases had no gene match. The CDR3 region has the DNA TGTGCCAGCAGCCCTAGGGACAGTAACTATGGCTACACCTTC. It yields the protein CASSPRDSNYGYTF.

The chain carries TRBV19 and TRBJ2-2; 8 positions match TRBD1. V shed 5 bases, J shed 6 bases, and the junction held 11 bases outside the gene matches. Germline-derived CDR1 and CDR2 are LNHDA and SQIVND (reference sequence). The CDR3 length is 16 residues. The chain's CDR3 is CASSPQGQGRPGELFF. The CDR3 bases are TGTGCCAGTAGTCCCCAAGGACAGGGTCGGCCCGGGGAGCTGTTTTTT.

The chain combines TRBV7-3 with TRBJ2-6, with 7 bases aligning to TRBD1. Trimming at V came to 10 bases and at J to 2 bases, leaving 8 bases not matched to a gene. The CDR3 loop spans 15 amino acids. Germline V lookup: CDR1 SGHTA, CDR2 FQGTGA. DNA of the CDR3: TGTGCCATCCGAGCCGGGACAGCTGGGGCCAACGTCCTGACTTTC. Its protein is CAIRAGTAGANVLTF.

The chain recombines TRBV7-2 with TRBJ2-4; TRBD2 matches 8 bases. The CDR3 has 14 amino acids. V was clipped by 2 bases and J by 7 bases; unmatched bases: 4. Germline V gives CDR1 SGHTA, CDR2 FQGNSA. For the CDR3, the DNA is TGTGCCAGCAGCTTAAGCGGGAGTGCGAACATTCAGTACTTC. This translates into CASSLSGSANIQYF.

The V call is TRBV7-3, the J call TRBJ2-5; tentatively, D is TRBD2 (5 bases). CDR1 and CDR2 (germline): SGHTA, FQGTGA. V lost 0 bases, J lost 6 bases, and 11 bases lay in between. The CDR3 spans 14 residues. The chain's CDR3 is CASSLTGDGQTQYF. The CDR3 DNA reads TGTGCCAGCAGCTTAACGGGAGATGGACAGACCCAGTACTTC.

The chain combines TRBV5-8 with TRBJ2-2; D remains unclear. Trimming took 1 base from V and 1 from J, leaving 5 bases between them. Germline V lookup: CDR1 SGHTS, CDR2 YDEGEE. The CDR3 has 14 residues. CDR3 DNA: TGTGCCAGCAGCTTGTGGCAGAACACCGGGGAGCTGTTTTTT. It is translated as CASSLWQNTGELFF.

This clone was observed a single time. The chain links TRBV19 to TRBJ2-1, with 9 nucleotides matching TRBD1. Germline V gene lookup returns CDR1 LNHDA and CDR2 SQIVND (reference sequence). The length of the CDR3 is 15 residues. The J segment lost 8 bases and the V segment lost 3 bases, leaving 8 bases of the junction unmatched. CDR3: CASSMVTGGIDEQFF. The CDR3 bases are TGTGCCAGTAGTATGGTGACAGGGGGAATCGATGAGCAGTTCTTC. The variable domain in full, completed from reference TRBV19 and TRBJ2-1, reads DGGITQSPKYLFRKEGQNVTLSCEQNLNHDAMYWYRQDPGQGLRLIYYSQIVNDFQKGDIAEGYSVSREKKESFPLTVTSAQKNPTAFYLCASSMVTGGIDEQFFGPGTRLTVL.

The chain has TRBV7-9 and TRBJ2-2, with D unclear. The V end was cut by 5 bases, the J end by 4 bases, with 14 bases between. This CDR3 contains 15 residues. The germline V gene has CDR1 SEHNR and CDR2 FQNEAQ (reference sequence). CDR3 in amino acids: CASSPRHPSTGELFF. The CDR3 DNA sequence: TGTGCCAGCAGCCCCCGACACCCGAGCACCGGGGAGCTGTTTTTT.

The rearrangement links TRBV27 to TRBJ1-1, with D perhaps TRBD1 (5 bases). V was shortened by 3 bases and J by 0 bases, with 11 bases between the two germline ends. The CDR3 consists of 15 residues. In germline, CDR1 is MNHEY, CDR2 SMNVEV (reference sequence). CDR3 sequence (DNA): TGTGCCAGCAGTTTCTCCGAGACAGTGAACACTGAAGCTTTCTTT. It codes for CASSFSETVNTEAFF.

V usage is TRBV28 and J usage is TRBJ2-7; D possibly corresponds to TRBD2 (6 bases). Germline CDR1 is MDHEN and CDR2 is SYDVKM. Trimming removed 3 bases at V and 0 bases at J, with 9 bases between. This CDR3 region has 14 residues. The CDR3 loop reads CASSFPGSSYEQYF. For the CDR3, the DNA is TGTGCCAGCAGTTTCCCCGGGAGCTCCTACGAGCAGTACTTC.